Following are 17 T cell receptor beta chains from one sample sequenced in a study of CD8 T cells in Susac syndrome. RNA in amounts of about 0.5 to 1 ug was reverse transcribed with random hexamers. In TCRdb, the immunoSEQ multiplex PCR reads were re-called with MiXCR into one record per CDR3 protein. The data hold some 200,000 distinct CDR3 sequences, with approximately 94% observed a single time. The sequencing input was CD4+ T cells from PBMCs. Receptors originate from a human donor with Susac syndrome.

V and J are TRBV12-3 or TRBV12-4 and TRBJ2-7; 11 bases fit TRBD1. The CDR3 consists of 15 residues. J lost 3 bases, V lost 3 bases, and 4 bases had no gene match. In DNA, the CDR3 is TGTGCCAGCAGTTTCGGAGGGACAGGGGGCTACGAGCAGTACTTC. Its translation: CASSFGGTGGYEQYF.

V usage is TRBV29-1 and J usage is TRBJ2-7, with TRBD1 identical over 8 bases. V dropped 5 bases and J dropped 7; count of bases not matched to a gene: 7. The CDR3 is 12 amino acids. Germline CDR1 and CDR2: SQVTM and ANQGSEA. The CDR3: CSVTQGAPEQYF. The DNA of the CDR3 is TGCAGCGTTACCCAGGGGGCGCCTGAGCAGTACTTC.

The chain joins TRBV12-3 or TRBV12-4 to TRBJ1-2; TRBD1 aligns across 7 bases. The length of the CDR3 is 13 residues. V lost 5 bases and J lost 7; bases outside the gene matches: 7. The chain's CDR3 is CASSPQGGTGYTF. DNA for the CDR3: TGTGCCAGCAGTCCCCAGGGGGGAACTGGCTACACCTTC.

The genes are TRBV7-9 and TRBJ1-1; D is ambiguous. Germline V CDR1 and CDR2: SEHNR, FQNEAQ (reference sequence). Trimming cost V 5 bases and J 6 bases, with 10 bases left between them. The CDR3 runs 12 residues. CDR3 in amino acids: CASSLISAEAFF. The CDR3 DNA is TGTGCCAGCAGCCTGATAAGCGCTGAAGCTTTCTTT.

The chain recombines TRBV9 with TRBJ2-5; D is ambiguous. This CDR3 comprises 14 residues. Between the trimmed V and J ends, which lost 1 base and 0 bases, there was a span of 7 bases. The germline CDR1 and CDR2 sequences are SGDLS and YYNGEE. CDR3 nucleotide sequence: TGTGCCAGCAGCGTAATCGACTACCAAGAGACCCAGTACTTC. It encodes CASSVIDYQETQYF.

The chain recombines TRBV7-9 with TRBJ1-3; D is ambiguous. Germline assignment: CDR1 SEHNR and CDR2 FQNEAQ (reference sequence). This CDR3 is built from 16 residues. V was shortened by 1 base and J by 5 bases, with 15 bases between the two germline ends. The CDR3 region has the DNA TGTGCCAGCAGCTTAGAGGTCCGGGTAATGCGAAACACCATATATTTT. Its translation is CASSLEVRVMRNTIYF.

The DNA of the CDR3 is TGTGCCAGCAGCTTAGGGAGGACAGCGTTCTACGAGCAGTACTTC. Translating gives CASSLGRTAFYEQYF. The chain recombines TRBV7-8 with TRBJ2-7; D might be TRBD1 (6 bases). V was clipped by 1 base and J by 3 bases, with 13 bases between them. This CDR3 is 15 amino acids long. The germline CDR1 and CDR2 sequences are SGHVS and FQNEAQ. The variable domain in full, completed from reference TRBV7-8 and TRBJ2-7, reads GAGVSQSPRYKVAKRGQDVALRCDPISGHVSLFWYQQALGQGPEFLTYFQNEAQLDKSGLPSDRFFAERPEGSVSTLKIQRTQQEDSAVYLCASSLGRTAFYEQYFGPGTRLTVT.

The chain recombines TRBV12-3 or TRBV12-4 with TRBJ2-1, with 8 bases fitting TRBD2. V was pared by 6 bases and J by 7 bases, with 5 bases of the junction left unmatched. The CDR3 sequence is 13 residues long. CDR3 protein: CASSRERGNEQFF. As DNA, the CDR3 is TGTGCCAGCAGCCGAGAGCGGGGGAATGAGCAGTTCTTC.

The chain links TRBV18 to TRBJ2-2; D is undetermined. The germline CDR1 and CDR2 sequences are KGHSH and LQKENI. Trimming left V 2 bases short and J 2 bases short, with 6 bases between. This CDR3 contains 14 residues. The CDR3 is CASSPRPNTGELFF. The CDR3 nucleotides are TGTGCCAGCTCACCAAGGCCCAACACCGGGGAGCTGTTTTTT.

The chain is built from TRBV19 and TRBJ2-7; weak D call: TRBD1 (6 bases). The germline V gene encodes CDR1 LNHDA and CDR2 SQIVND (reference sequence). The V end was cut by 4 bases, the J end by 0 bases, with 10 bases between. CDR3 length: 14 amino acids. CDR3 protein: CASSTGQTSYEQYF. The CDR3 coding sequence is TGTGCCAGTAGTACTGGACAGACCTCCTACGAGCAGTACTTC.

J is TRBJ2-5 and V is TRBV6-5; D might be TRBD2 (6 bases). The CDR3 extends over 15 amino acids. V shed 6 bases and J shed 2 bases, with 16 bases lying between them. Germline CDR1 is MNHEY and CDR2 is SVGAGI. CDR3 sequence reads: CASSQTSPLQETQYF. CDR3 DNA sequence: TGTGCCAGCAGCCAAACTAGCCCCTTACAAGAGACCCAGTACTTC.

The V gene is TRBV19, the J gene TRBJ2-2, with D possibly called TRBD1 or TRBD2 (5 bases each). The V end was cut by 6 bases, the J end by 1 base, with 15 bases between. This CDR3 region has 16 residues. Germline loops: CDR1 LNHDA, CDR2 SQIVND (reference sequence). CDR3 sequence reads: CASSYPRDENTGELFF. In DNA, the CDR3 is TGTGCCAGTAGCTACCCACGGGACGAGAACACCGGGGAGCTGTTTTTT.

The rearrangement links TRBV2 to TRBJ2-3; the match to TRBD2 covers 8 bases. Germline CDR1 is SNHLY and CDR2 is FYNNEI. The CDR3 contains 13 residues. V trimming: 11 bases; J trimming: 5 bases; junction bases outside the gene matches: 9. The CDR3 loop reads CAPKGLGGDTQYF. CDR3 DNA sequence: TGTGCCCCCAAGGGACTAGGCGGAGATACGCAGTATTTT.

This chain links TRBV29-1 with TRBJ2-3, with 7 bases that match TRBD2. Germline V lookup: CDR1 SQVTM, CDR2 ANQGSEA. Trimming cost V 8 bases and J 0 bases; bases outside gene matches: 11. CDR3 size: 15 residues. CDR3 loop: CSRIPLAESTDTQYF. As DNA, the CDR3 is TGCAGCCGCATACCGCTAGCGGAGAGCACAGATACGCAGTATTTT.

This rearrangement joins TRBV11-2 to TRBJ2-7; 7 positions match TRBD1. The CDR3 consists of 14 residues. The junction had 6 bases not matched to a gene; V was cut back by 5 bases and J by 2 bases. Germline CDR1 is SGHAT and CDR2 is FQNNGV. The CDR3 region has the DNA TGTGCCAGCAGCAACCCAGGGGGAGCCTACGAGCAGTACTTC. Translated: CASSNPGGAYEQYF.

The gene calls are TRBV9 and TRBJ1-5; D call uncertain. Trimming shortened V by 4 bases and J by 7 bases, and 12 bases separated the two germline ends. Germline V gene lookup returns CDR1 SGDLS and CDR2 YYNGEE. The CDR3 spans 13 residues. The CDR3, as DNA: TGTGCCAGCAGCTCCCGGCCCGGGCAGCCCCAGCATTTT. Amino acid sequence: CASSSRPGQPQHF.

The V gene is TRBV10-3, the J gene TRBJ2-5; D might be TRBD1 (6 bases). The ends were cut back, 4 bases at V and 5 bases at J, with 11 bases in the middle. CDR1 is ENHRY and CDR2 is SYGVKD in the germline V gene. The CDR3 covers 13 residues. The CDR3 DNA is TGTGCCATCAGTGGGGACAAGAAGGAGACCCAGTACTTC. Translating gives CAISGDKKETQYF.